This T cell receptor beta chain appears in the sequencing data of a study of CD8 T cells in ankylosing spondylitis. The study, taken as a whole, reports: Within peripheral blood, clones linked to disease were CD8+ and relatively rare.

In the case of this clonotype: The antigen is undetermined. A read error may account for a junction end that differs from germline.

The CDR3 is 13 amino acids. CDR1 and CDR2 (germline): MNHNS, SASEGT. One entry per CDR3 protein results from TCRdb running MiXCR on the 5' RACE reads. The data show under 300,000 distinct CDR3 sequences, 9.5% to 12% seen once. V and J are TRBV6-1 and TRBJ2-3; the D call may be TRBD1 or TRBD2 (5 bases each). The sample comprised blood, either unsorted or a sorted T cell fraction (not recorded which). This TCR came from a male donor with ankylosing spondylitis or in good health (not recorded which). As DNA, the CDR3 is TGTGCCACCTCGGGAACCGGAACAGGTACGCAGTATTTT. Amino acid sequence: CATSGTGTGTQYF.